Listed below are T cell receptor beta chains from one sample, sequenced in a study of molecular identifiers for immune sequencing clone quantification. Each CDR3 protein gets one entry after TCRdb re-called the PCR reads with MiXCR. The data show approximately 550,000 distinct CDR3 sequences, roughly 25% seen once. The sample taken for sequencing was naive CD8+ T cells from blood, with Jurkat cell RNA spiked in. The receptors were sampled from a human donor in good health. Some libraries in this study had Jurkat cell RNA spiked in. Both conserved end residues are part of each CDR3. The order of the fields is J gene, V gene, D gene, clone size, CDR3 DNA, CDR3 protein. The D gene is left open where the match is weak. Only part of the rows carry a size: once, few, many, or a class if the clone is expanded.

TRBJ2-1,TRBV20-1,TRBD2,-,TGCAGTGCCGAAGCGGGAGCCGACTCCTACAATGAGCAGTTCTTC,CSAEAGADSYNEQFF
TRBJ2-2,TRBV4-3,TRBD1,few,TGCGCCAGCAGCCCGGGACAGGGGTCCGGGGAGCTGTTTTTT,CASSPGQGSGELFF
TRBJ2-7,TRBV7-9,-,few,TGTGCCAGCAGCTCCGACTTTTCCCCCTTACGGGAGCAGTACTTC,CASSSDFSPLREQYF
TRBJ2-1,TRBV3-1,-,-,TGTGCCAGCAGCCAGGGGATCTCCAATGAGCAGTTCTTC,CASSQGISNEQFF
TRBJ2-3,TRBV20-1,-,many,TGCAGTGCTAGAGCCACAGATACGCAGTATTTT,CSARATDTQYF
TRBJ2-5,TRBV6-4,-,-,TGTGCCAGCAGTGACCACCGGCGGGATGAAGAGACCCAGTACTTC,CASSDHRRDEETQYF
TRBJ2-5,TRBV30,TRBD1,few,TGTGCCTGGAGTGTAGACAGGGGAATGGAAGAGACCCAGTACTTC,CAWSVDRGMEETQYF
TRBJ2-7,TRBV27,-,many,TGTGCCAGCAGTTTAACCTGGTACGAGCAGTACTTC,CASSLTWYEQYF
TRBJ1-3,TRBV2,-,-,TGTGCCAGCGCCCTCGGGACGGCGGGAGGAAACACCACATATTTT,CASALGTAGGNTTYF
TRBJ2-7,TRBV3-1,TRBD1,few,TGTGCCAGCAGCCAAGCCCGAGGACAGGGTCCCTACGAGCAGTACTTC,CASSQARGQGPYEQYF
TRBJ2-5,TRBV7-9,-,-,TGTGCCAGCAGCCCCCCCTCCCTTGGTGACAGGCAAAAAGAGACCCAGTACTTC,CASSPPSLGDRQKETQYF
TRBJ1-4,TRBV4-3,-,few,TGCGCCAGCAGCCAAGCATCAACTAATGAAAAACTGTTTTTT,CASSQASTNEKLFF
TRBJ2-3,TRBV20-1,TRBD2,-,TGCAGTGCTAGAGATAAACCCGGACTAGCGGGACAAAGCACAGATACGCAGTATTTT,CSARDKPGLAGQSTDTQYF
TRBJ1-2,TRBV28,TRBD1,-,TGTGCCAGCAGTTTACGGGACAGCTATGGCTACACCTTC,CASSLRDSYGYTF
TRBJ2-7,TRBV19,TRBD1,-,TGTGCCAGCTCTCTAGGAACCGGGACAGCAAATTCCTACGAGCAGTACTTC,CASSLGTGTANSYEQYF
TRBJ2-7,TRBV27,-,many,TGTGCCAGCAGCTTGTCGGGGAGCTCCTACGAGCAGTACTTC,CASSLSGSSYEQYF
TRBJ2-6,TRBV12-3/TRBV12-4,TRBD1,many,TGTGCCAGCAGGAAAATAGGACAGGAGGCCTCTGGGGCCAACGTCCTGACTTTC,CASRKIGQEASGANVLTF
TRBJ1-6,TRBV13,TRBD1,many,TGTGCCAGCAGCTTAGGAGACAGGGGCGATTCCCTCCACTTT,CASSLGDRGDSLHF
TRBJ2-7,TRBV5-5,-,few,TGTGCCAGCAGCGGAAACGGATATTCCTACGAGCAGTACTTC,CASSGNGYSYEQYF
TRBJ2-2,TRBV5-5,-,many,TGTGCCAGCAGTCGGGCCCCCCCATCCTCCAACGCCGGGGAGCTGTTTTTT,CASSRAPPSSNAGELFF
TRBJ2-5,TRBV4-3,TRBD2,-,TGCGCCAGCAGCCAAGTCCGACTAGCGGGAGAGACCCAGTACTTC,CASSQVRLAGETQYF
TRBJ2-2,TRBV5-1,TRBD1,-,TGCGCCAGCAGCTTTATGGACAGGGCTGCCGGGGAGCGGTTTTTT,CASSFMDRAAGERFF
TRBJ1-2,TRBV7-9,-,few,TGTGCCAGCAGCCCACCCGACAGAAACTATGGCTACACCTTC,CASSPPDRNYGYTF
TRBJ2-7,TRBV5-1,TRBD2,-,TGCGCCAGCAGCGCTACTAGCGGGAGTATCAACGAGCAGTACTTC,CASSATSGSINEQYF
TRBJ2-7,TRBV6-5,-,few,TGTGCCAGCAGTTACTCGGAGGTGGGGGGGCTGGGCGAGCAGTACTTC,CASSYSEVGGLGEQYF
TRBJ1-5,TRBV4-3,TRBD1,-,TGCGCCAGCAGGCAAGGACAGGGCTATCAGCCCCAGCATTTT,CASRQGQGYQPQHF
TRBJ2-7,TRBV6-5,-,-,TGTGCCAGCAGTTACGGAAAGGAGTTTAAGCAGTACTTC,CASSYGKEFKQYF
TRBJ1-1,TRBV5-8,TRBD1,-,TGTGCCAGCAGCTTGGGGACAGGGAGTGAAGCTTTCTTT,CASSLGTGSEAFF
TRBJ2-5,TRBV28,-,many,TGTGCCAGCAGTTTATCGGAGGGGACGGTGGAGACCCAGTACTTC,CASSLSEGTVETQYF
TRBJ2-5,TRBV4-1,-,-,TGCGCCAGCAGTCAGGCTCAGGGTAGGGGACAAGAGCCCCAGTACTTC,CASSQAQGRGQEPQYF
TRBJ2-7,TRBV9,-,-,TGTGCCAGCAGCGTAGGAAGCGGAGCCACCTACGAGCAGTACTTC,CASSVGSGATYEQYF
TRBJ1-1,TRBV29-1,-,many,TGCAGCGTTGACGTGAAGGGGAACACTGAAGCTTTCTTT,CSVDVKGNTEAFF
TRBJ2-7,TRBV20-1,TRBD2,many,TGCAGTGCTAGAGATCCTGAGACTAGCGTTTACGAGCAGTACTTC,CSARDPETSVYEQYF
TRBJ2-1,TRBV13,TRBD2,-,TGTGCCAGCAGCCCTGCTACTAGCGGCCCCTACAATGAGCAGTTCTTC,CASSPATSGPYNEQFF
TRBJ2-7,TRBV7-9,-,many,TGTGCCAGCAGCTTAGGCGACAGAGAGCAGTACTTC,CASSLGDREQYF
TRBJ2-2,TRBV28,-,-,TGTGCGATGAGGGCCCGCCACCCCGGGGAGCTGTTTTTT,CAMRARHPGELFF
TRBJ1-2,TRBV27,TRBD1,-,TGTGCCAGCAGTTTCTCCGGGACAGGGGATGGCTACACCTTC,CASSFSGTGDGYTF
TRBJ2-7,TRBV5-1,-,many,TGCGCCAGCAGCCAATCCCCGGGGGAGCAGTACTTC,CASSQSPGEQYF
TRBJ2-1,TRBV7-3,-,-,TGTGCCAGCAGCCCCTGGGGAGCGGTCTACAATGAGCAGTTCTTC,CASSPWGAVYNEQFF
TRBJ2-2,TRBV12-3/TRBV12-4,-,-,TGTGCCAGCAGTTTAGGTCCGCCTGGCACCGGGGAGCTGTTTTTT,CASSLGPPGTGELFF
TRBJ1-1,TRBV10-3,-,-,TGTGCCATCAGTGACCTCGGGATACCGAGGGCTTTCTTT,CAISDLGIPRAFF
TRBJ2-3,TRBV5-1,TRBD2,many,TGCGCCAGCAGCATGGGACTAGCGGGGCTCGTCGACACAGATACGCAGTATTTT,CASSMGLAGLVDTDTQYF
TRBJ2-5,TRBV11-2,TRBD2,few,TGTGCCAGCAGCCTACTAGCGGGGGTACAAGAGACCCAGTACTTC,CASSLLAGVQETQYF
TRBJ2-7,TRBV27,-,-,TGTGCCAGCAGTTTAGGCCCCGAGGCGTTCTACGAGCAGTACTTC,CASSLGPEAFYEQYF
TRBJ2-1,TRBV2,TRBD1,-,TGTGCCAGCAGTGTCCCGACAGGGACGAGCAATGAGCAGTTCTTC,CASSVPTGTSNEQFF
TRBJ2-3,TRBV24-1,TRBD1,many,TGTGCCACCAGTGATTCCGAGGGGGCCTACACAGATACGCAGTATTTT,CATSDSEGAYTDTQYF
TRBJ2-7,TRBV7-9,TRBD1,-,TGTGCCAGCAGCTTCGAGACAGGGGGCTTGGGCGAGCAGTACTTC,CASSFETGGLGEQYF
TRBJ2-3,TRBV5-4,-,many,TGTGCCAGCAGCTTCGGTAACGACGAGCAGTATTTT,CASSFGNDEQYF
TRBJ1-1,TRBV28,-,few,TGTGCCAGCAGTTCTAGGAGGAACACTGAAGCTTTCTTT,CASSSRRNTEAFF